These T cell receptor beta chains were read from a single sample in a study of T cells expressing NK-cell markers. TCRdb reprocessed the 5' RACE reads and reports one entry per CDR3 protein, with no DNA. This sample carries about 460,000 distinct CDR3 sequences, with around 1.4% going to the ten biggest clones. The sample consisted of blood T cells: a sorted CD56 or NKG2C T cell subset, CD4+ or CD8+ T cells, or bulk PBMC T cells (not recorded which). The source is a woman in her fifties or sixties in good health. CDR3s include the opening cysteine and the closing phenylalanine or tryptophan.

>TRBJ2-1|TRBV20-1
CSATRDPEKQFF
>TRBJ2-3|TRBV2
CASSERGPPTDTQYF
>TRBJ2-1|TRBV5-1
CASSLEGGRVFF
>TRBJ2-1|TRBV4-1
CASSQGTLAGPHTYNEQFF
>TRBJ1-1|TRBV5-1
CASSRGGQPTEAFF
>TRBJ2-2|TRBV12-3/TRBV12-4
CASSFSGQPGELFF
>TRBJ2-1|TRBV9
CASSEGVSLGEQFF
>TRBJ1-1|TRBV4-2
CASSLTTFENTEAFF
>TRBJ2-5|TRBV29-1
CSVNQRPWETQYF
>TRBJ2-1|TRBV7-3
CASRPSGRYNEQFF
>TRBJ1-1|TRBV23-1
CASSQEGQDMNTEAFF
>TRBJ2-7|TRBV20-1
CSARDSGLGGDEQYF
>TRBJ2-1|TRBV18
CASSIRDRATNEQFF
>TRBJ2-5|TRBV11-2
CASSLSGRPTETQYF
>TRBJ1-2|TRBV7-9
CASSLRTGGYTF
>TRBJ2-5|TRBV20-1
CSASKASGKQETQYF
>TRBJ2-1|TRBV11-2
CASSRRTSGRPRPSNEQFF
>TRBJ1-4|TRBV12-3/TRBV12-4
CASNGGYEKLFF
>TRBJ2-1|TRBV27
CASRAGTSDYNEQFF
>TRBJ2-7|TRBV28
CASAITPYEQYF
>TRBJ2-1|TRBV11-2
CASSGIGLAGYNEQFF
>TRBJ2-5|TRBV3-1
CASSLLSLREKGETQYF
>TRBJ2-1|TRBV7-6
CASSSSGRNYNEQFF
>TRBJ2-6|TRBV24-1
CATSDTLGPTGANVLTF
>TRBJ2-1|TRBV12-3/TRBV12-4
CASSPTGFNEQFF
>TRBJ2-3|TRBV7-9
CASSSLGPDTQYF
>TRBJ2-1|TRBV12-3/TRBV12-4
CASSFRWGRNYNEQFF
>TRBJ1-2|TRBV5-1
CASSNPGQIYYGYTF
>TRBJ1-5|TRBV7-4
CASSLEPMTGGDQPQHF
>TRBJ2-5|TRBV25-1
CASSEGPDFQETQYF
>TRBJ2-7|TRBV5-1
CASSVKRDGEQYF
>TRBJ2-1|TRBV5-1
CASSRDRELRFF
>TRBJ2-1|TRBV4-1
CASSQVPPGVRNEQFF
>TRBJ2-3|TRBV19
CASSPVTGGLGTDTQYF
>TRBJ2-1|TRBV5-1
CASSLGGTYHNEQFF
>TRBJ2-5|TRBV20-1
CSARDGGGGTQYF
>TRBJ2-1|TRBV29-1
CSVEPSGTFEQFF
>TRBJ2-5|TRBV9
CASSVRRGRSQETQYF
>TRBJ2-1|TRBV6-1
CASKLAGATYNEQFF
>TRBJ2-2|TRBV5-1
CASSLDPVLNTGELFF
>TRBJ1-4|TRBV7-6
CASSWGDRDNEKLFF
>TRBJ1-2|TRBV7-9
CASSLAASLIYGYTF
>TRBJ2-1|TRBV12-3/TRBV12-4
CASSFSTSGSYEQFF
>TRBJ2-3|TRBV20-1
CSARLIAGALTDTQYF
>TRBJ2-1|TRBV28
CASSFPGLGIEQFF
>TRBJ2-3|TRBV4-1
CASSQVMMTDTQYF
>TRBJ1-5|TRBV5-1
CASSFRPGGEPQHF
>TRBJ2-3|TRBV20-1
CSARDGDRGHTDTQYF
>TRBJ2-7|TRBV11-2
CASSLEGDYPAF
>TRBJ2-7|TRBV5-6
CASSFETSNYEQYF
>TRBJ2-2|TRBV20-1
CSARDRRKPNTGELFF
>TRBJ2-2|TRBV12-3/TRBV12-4
CASSFGRGLSANTGELFF
>TRBJ2-3|TRBV24-1
CATSDRRGSATDTQYF
>TRBJ2-4|TRBV15
CATSNIPQGAKNIQYF
>TRBJ1-1|TRBV6-6
CASSHTKGAEAFF
>TRBJ1-6|TRBV20-1
CSARQGNSPLHF
>TRBJ2-7|TRBV5-1
CASSLPGLAREQYF
>TRBJ1-1|TRBV6-1
CASEAVRSTEAFF